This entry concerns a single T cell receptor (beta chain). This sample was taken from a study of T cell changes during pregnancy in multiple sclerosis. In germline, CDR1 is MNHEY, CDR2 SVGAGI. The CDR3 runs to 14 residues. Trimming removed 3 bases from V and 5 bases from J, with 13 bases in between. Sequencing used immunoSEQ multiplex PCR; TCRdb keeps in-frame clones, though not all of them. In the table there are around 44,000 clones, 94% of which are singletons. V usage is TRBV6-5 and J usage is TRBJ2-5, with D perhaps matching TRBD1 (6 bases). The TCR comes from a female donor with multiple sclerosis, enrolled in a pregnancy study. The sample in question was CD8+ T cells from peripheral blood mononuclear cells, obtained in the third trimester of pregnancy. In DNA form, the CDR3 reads TGTGCCAGCAGTTATCAGGGGATCGGGGAGACCCAGTACTTC. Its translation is CASSYQGIGETQYF.